A selection of T cell receptor beta chains follows, all from one sample in a study of CD4+ T cells in melanoma. Some clones are missing from TCRdb's copy, which holds only in-frame ones; the method was immunoSEQ multiplex PCR. The sample carries 11,000 or so clones, almost 70% recorded once. The source material was cells from a culture (not recorded whether cultured in vitro). These receptors all come from a human donor with melanoma. CDR3s include the opening cysteine and the closing phenylalanine or tryptophan. Fields, in order: CDR3 DNA, CDR3 protein, V gene, CDR3 length, J gene, D gene, clone size. A D gene is named only where the DNA matches it firmly. Rows give clone size only sometimes, using once, few, many, or a class for an expanded clone.

DNA: TGTGCCAGCAGCCAGAGGGAACAGGGTGTAGGCAATCAGCCCCAGCATTTT; CDR3: CASSQREQGVGNQPQHF; V: TRBV7-3; length: 17; J: TRBJ1-5; D: .; size: few
DNA: TGCGCCAGCAGCCCGACAGGCCTTGTAGGCGGCTACACCTTC; CDR3: CASSPTGLVGGYTF; V: TRBV5-1; length: 14; J: TRBJ1-2; D: .; size: .
DNA: TGCAGCGCCCCTCGGCAGCCAGGGGAACTAAATCAGCCCCAGCATTTT; CDR3: CSAPRQPGELNQPQHF; V: TRBV29-1; length: 16; J: TRBJ1-5; D: .; size: .
DNA: TGTGCCAGTAGTATAAGACGGCAGGGGGGTAACACCGGGGAGCTGTTTTTT; CDR3: CASSIRRQGGNTGELFF; V: TRBV19; length: 17; J: TRBJ2-2; D: .; size: few
DNA: TGCGCCACCAGGGATTTGGGGCGCAGGGCTGAAGCTTTCTTT; CDR3: CATRDLGRRAEAFF; V: TRBV5-1; length: 14; J: TRBJ1-1; D: .; size: .
DNA: TGTGCCAGCAGATTAGAAAGTAGCTCCTACAATGAGCAGTTCTTC; CDR3: CASRLESSSYNEQFF; V: TRBV7-3; length: 15; J: TRBJ2-1; D: .; size: once
DNA: TGTGCCAGCAGCGTAGACTCCGGGGGGTTTAGCGAGCAGTACTTC; CDR3: CASSVDSGGFSEQYF; V: TRBV9; length: 15; J: TRBJ2-7; D: TRBD2; size: .
DNA: TGCGCCAGCAGCTTGCAAGGGGCTGGAAACACCATATATTTT; CDR3: CASSLQGAGNTIYF; V: TRBV5-1; length: 14; J: TRBJ1-3; D: .; size: .
DNA: TGTGCCAGCAGTTATATGGATACGCAGTATTTT; CDR3: CASSYMDTQYF; V: TRBV6-1; length: 11; J: TRBJ2-3; D: .; size: once
DNA: TGTGCTAGTGGTTTGAAGACAGTTTTTAAATACAATGAGCAGTTCTTC; CDR3: CASGLKTVFKYNEQFF; V: TRBV12-5; length: 16; J: TRBJ2-1; D: .; size: .
DNA: TGTGCCAGCAGCCGAGAGACAGGGGCCCCTGCAACTAATGAAAAACTGTTTTTT; CDR3: CASSRETGAPATNEKLFF; V: TRBV21-1; length: 18; J: TRBJ1-4; D: .; size: .
DNA: TGTGCCAGCAGCTTTGAACAGAAAGATTACAATGAGCAGTTCTTC; CDR3: CASSFEQKDYNEQFF; V: TRBV5-6; length: 15; J: TRBJ2-1; D: .; size: .
DNA: TGCGCCAGCAGCTTGCAACTAGCGGGGGTGAGCTCCTACAATGAGCAGTTCTTC; CDR3: CASSLQLAGVSSYNEQFF; V: TRBV5-1; length: 18; J: TRBJ2-1; D: TRBD2; size: .
DNA: TGTGCCAGCAGCGGACAGGATTGGACTGAAGCTTTCTTT; CDR3: CASSGQDWTEAFF; V: TRBV6-5; length: 13; J: TRBJ1-1; D: TRBD1; size: once
DNA: TGTGCCATCAGTGAGTCAGTCGGAGCCCCAGATACGCAGTATTTT; CDR3: CAISESVGAPDTQYF; V: TRBV10-3; length: 15; J: TRBJ2-3; D: .; size: .
DNA: TGTGCCTGGAAGCGGTTTCGGACAGGACCCTCTGGGGCCAACGTCCTGACTTTC; CDR3: CAWKRFRTGPSGANVLTF; V: TRBV30; length: 18; J: TRBJ2-6; D: TRBD1; size: few
DNA: TGTGCCAGCAGCTCCGGGACAGACGCCATCGATGAGCAGTTCTTC; CDR3: CASSSGTDAIDEQFF; V: TRBV6-1; length: 15; J: TRBJ2-1; D: TRBD1; size: .
DNA: TGCGCCAGCAGCGGGGGTGTCCAAGAGACCCAGTACTTC; CDR3: CASSGGVQETQYF; V: TRBV5-1; length: 13; J: TRBJ2-5; D: .; size: .
DNA: TGTGCCAGCAGTGGCGTCCAGGGACTGAACACTGAAGCTTTCTTT; CDR3: CASSGVQGLNTEAFF; V: TRBV2; length: 15; J: TRBJ1-1; D: .; size: .
DNA: TGTGCGACAGGGCCACCAGATACGCAGTATTTT; CDR3: CATGPPDTQYF; V: TRBV7-6; length: 11; J: TRBJ2-3; D: TRBD1; size: .
DNA: TGTGCCAGCAGTTACTCGAGGACTAGTCTCGAGACCCAGTACTTC; CDR3: CASSYSRTSLETQYF; V: TRBV6-5; length: 15; J: TRBJ2-5; D: TRBD2; size: .
DNA: TGTGCCAGCAGCTTGGCAGGGGGCGTGACTGAAGCTTTCTTT; CDR3: CASSLAGGVTEAFF; V: TRBV5-1; length: 14; J: TRBJ1-1; D: TRBD1; size: .
DNA: TGTGCCAGCAGCTTGTTCAGGGCAAGCAATGAGCAGTTCTTC; CDR3: CASSLFRASNEQFF; V: TRBV7-2; length: 14; J: TRBJ2-1; D: .; size: .
DNA: TGTGCCAGCAGCCAAGCGGGACAGTTTCACTATGGCTACACCTTC; CDR3: CASSQAGQFHYGYTF; V: TRBV7-2; length: 15; J: TRBJ1-2; D: TRBD1; size: once
DNA: TGTGCCAGCAGCGCCCCCGGGACAGATAACTATGGCTACACCTTC; CDR3: CASSAPGTDNYGYTF; V: TRBV2; length: 15; J: TRBJ1-2; D: TRBD1; size: .
DNA: TGTGCCAGCAGTTCGGCCGCTAACTATGGCTACACCTTC; CDR3: CASSSAANYGYTF; V: TRBV6-1; length: 13; J: TRBJ1-2; D: .; size: .
DNA: TGTGCCAGCAGCTTAGGACAGGTTACAGATACGCAGTATTTT; CDR3: CASSLGQVTDTQYF; V: TRBV7-2; length: 14; J: TRBJ2-3; D: .; size: .
DNA: TGTGCCAGCAGCGCCTGGACGGGGTTATCTGGAAACACCATATATTTT; CDR3: CASSAWTGLSGNTIYF; V: TRBV5-8; length: 16; J: TRBJ1-3; D: .; size: .
DNA: TGTGCCAGCAGTTTTAACCTAAACTATGGCTACACCTTC; CDR3: CASSFNLNYGYTF; V: TRBV6-5; length: 13; J: TRBJ1-2; D: .; size: .
DNA: TGTGCCAGCAGCGCCCGACTAGCGGGGGAAGAGACCCAGTACTTC; CDR3: CASSARLAGEETQYF; V: TRBV7-8; length: 15; J: TRBJ2-5; D: TRBD2; size: .
DNA: TGCGCCAGCAGCTGGGCCGACCGGTCCGAGCAGTACTTC; CDR3: CASSWADRSEQYF; V: TRBV5-1; length: 13; J: TRBJ2-7; D: .; size: .
DNA: TGTGCCAGCAGCTCAACCGGGACTAGCGGGGGGGCGGAGACCCAGTACTTC; CDR3: CASSSTGTSGGAETQYF; V: TRBV7-9; length: 17; J: TRBJ2-5; D: TRBD2; size: .
DNA: TGTGCCAGCAGTTTCCTGAGGCGCGGTCGCGGGGGCGCGGGCACAGATACGCAGTATTTT; CDR3: CASSFLRRGRGGAGTDTQYF; V: TRBV27; length: 20; J: TRBJ2-3; D: .; size: .
DNA: TGTGCCAGTAGTATAGGACTGAAAGAGACCCAGTACTTC; CDR3: CASSIGLKETQYF; V: TRBV19; length: 13; J: TRBJ2-5; D: .; size: .
DNA: TGTGCCAGCAGCTTAGAGATCGGGCGCGAGCAGTACTTC; CDR3: CASSLEIGREQYF; V: TRBV7-2; length: 13; J: TRBJ2-7; D: .; size: once
DNA: TGTGCCAGCAGCTTCCCTCCGGGGGAGGCCGGGGAGCTGTTTTTT; CDR3: CASSFPPGEAGELFF; V: TRBV9; length: 15; J: TRBJ2-2; D: .; size: .
DNA: TGTGCCAGCAGCTTGGAAAGGGGGTATCACAATGAGCAGTTCTTC; CDR3: CASSLERGYHNEQFF; V: TRBV5-4; length: 15; J: TRBJ2-1; D: .; size: .
DNA: TGTGCCTGGAGTTCGGTAGGAAATCAGCCCCAGCATTTT; CDR3: CAWSSVGNQPQHF; V: TRBV30; length: 13; J: TRBJ1-5; D: .; size: few
DNA: TGCGCCAGCAGCCAAGACGCGGGGGCGGAGACCCAGTACTTC; CDR3: CASSQDAGAETQYF; V: TRBV4-1; length: 14; J: TRBJ2-5; D: .; size: few
DNA: TGTGCCAGTACCTCCATCAGGGGGGCTGGAAACACCATATATTTT; CDR3: CASTSIRGAGNTIYF; V: TRBV19; length: 15; J: TRBJ1-3; D: TRBD1; size: .
DNA: TGTGCCTGGACTGGGACACACGATCAGCCCCAGCATTTT; CDR3: CAWTGTHDQPQHF; V: TRBV30; length: 13; J: TRBJ1-5; D: .; size: .
DNA: TGTGCCATCACCCAGGGATGGGACTCCTACGAGCAGTACTTC; CDR3: CAITQGWDSYEQYF; V: TRBV2; length: 14; J: TRBJ2-7; D: .; size: .
DNA: TGTGCCAGCAGGACCGTCGCAGGCTACGAGCAGTACTTC; CDR3: CASRTVAGYEQYF; V: TRBV5-8; length: 13; J: TRBJ2-7; D: .; size: .
DNA: TGTGCCAGCAGCGTCCAGGGGGCGCCTGGAAACACCATATATTTT; CDR3: CASSVQGAPGNTIYF; V: TRBV9; length: 15; J: TRBJ1-3; D: TRBD1; size: .
DNA: TGCGCCAGCAGCCAAGATCTCAGGAGGACAGGGGCCCAAGAGACCCAGTACTTC; CDR3: CASSQDLRRTGAQETQYF; V: TRBV4-1; length: 18; J: TRBJ2-5; D: TRBD1; size: .
DNA: TGTGCCAGCAGTGACACCACCTATAATTCACCCCTCCACTTT; CDR3: CASSDTTYNSPLHF; V: TRBV2; length: 14; J: TRBJ1-6; D: .; size: .
DNA: TGCGCCAGCAGCTTGGACCGGGGAGGAGTCAATGAGCAGTTCTTC; CDR3: CASSLDRGGVNEQFF; V: TRBV5-1; length: 15; J: TRBJ2-1; D: .; size: .
DNA: TGTGCCAGCAGTTTTTCTAGCGGGAGGGCGGGGGAGACCCAGTACTTC; CDR3: CASSFSSGRAGETQYF; V: TRBV6-6; length: 16; J: TRBJ2-5; D: TRBD2; size: .
DNA: TGTGCCAGCAGTTCGACAGGGGTGTACGGCTACACCTTC; CDR3: CASSSTGVYGYTF; V: TRBV6-1; length: 13; J: TRBJ1-2; D: TRBD1; size: .
DNA: TGTGCCAGCTCACCCGGACAGTCGGGCGAGCAGTACTTC; CDR3: CASSPGQSGEQYF; V: TRBV18; length: 13; J: TRBJ2-7; D: .; size: few
DNA: TGCGCCAGCAGCCACCCGTCGGGGACAGGTCGGGAGCAGTACTTC; CDR3: CASSHPSGTGREQYF; V: TRBV4-1; length: 15; J: TRBJ2-7; D: TRBD1; size: .
DNA: TGTGCCAGCAGTGGACTGGTACAAGAGACCCAGTACTTC; CDR3: CASSGLVQETQYF; V: TRBV2; length: 13; J: TRBJ2-5; D: .; size: .
DNA: TGTGCCAGTGGGGAGGGAAGTAATCAGCCCCAGCATTTT; CDR3: CASGEGSNQPQHF; V: TRBV27; length: 13; J: TRBJ1-5; D: .; size: .
DNA: TGTGCCAGCAGCCTCACAGAGAACACTGAAGCTTTCTTT; CDR3: CASSLTENTEAFF; V: TRBV6-1; length: 13; J: TRBJ1-1; D: .; size: few
DNA: TGTGCCAGCAGCTTAGGGGCTAGCACAGATACGCAGTATTTT; CDR3: CASSLGASTDTQYF; V: TRBV7-8; length: 14; J: TRBJ2-3; D: .; size: .
DNA: TGTGCCAGCAGTTACCCCCGGGGCGAGGGCAATGAGCAGTTCTTC; CDR3: CASSYPRGEGNEQFF; V: TRBV6-6; length: 15; J: TRBJ2-1; D: .; size: .
DNA: TGTGCCAGCAGCGAGACAGCAGGAAACACCATATATTTT; CDR3: CASSETAGNTIYF; V: TRBV7-2; length: 13; J: TRBJ1-3; D: .; size: .
DNA: TGTGCCTGGGGGGGAAAAGCAACTAATGAAAAACTGTTTTTT; CDR3: CAWGGKATNEKLFF; V: TRBV30; length: 14; J: TRBJ1-4; D: .; size: .
DNA: TGCGCCAGCAGCTTGGCGAGAGGGGAAGGGAATGAAAAACTGTTTTTT; CDR3: CASSLARGEGNEKLFF; V: TRBV5-1; length: 16; J: TRBJ1-4; D: .; size: once